Listed below are T cell receptor beta chains from one sample, sequenced in a study of OX40 agonist ivuxolimab in advanced cancers. The assay was immunoSEQ multiplex PCR, and TCRdb's table has in-frame clones only and misses some. Of some 77,000 clones detected, approximately 94% appear once; the ten largest clones hold around 4.8%. This specimen consisted of CD4+ or CD8+ T cells sorted from blood, obtained in a trial of the OX40 agonist ivuxolimab. Receptor source: an adult with an advanced solid tumor such as melanoma, head and neck, liver or kidney cancer. Both conserved end residues are part of each CDR3. A D gene is named only where the DNA matches it firmly. Clone size is given for some rows only: seen once, a few or many times, or a class if the clone is expanded.

D | J | size | V | DNA | CDR3
- | TRBJ2-3 | - | TRBV10-2 | TGCGCCAGCAGAACGAGCGGTAGCACAGATACGCAGTATTTT | CASRTSGSTDTQYF
- | TRBJ2-3 | - | TRBV7-3 | TGTGCCAGCAGCTTAACCCGGGAGAACTCAGATACGCAGTATTTT | CASSLTRENSDTQYF
- | TRBJ1-1 | - | TRBV5-4 | TGTGCCAGCACCGATCCGGGGAACACTGAAGCTTTCTTT | CASTDPGNTEAFF
- | TRBJ2-5 | - | TRBV28 | TGTGCCAGCAGTTTATTAGTGGGGTCAGAATCGGCCCAGTACTTC | CASSLLVGSESAQYF
TRBD1 | TRBJ1-5 | once | TRBV18 | TGTGCCAGCTCCCTGACAGGGGGTGACCAGCCCCAGCATTTT | CASSLTGGDQPQHF
- | TRBJ2-2 | once | TRBV7-2 | TGTGCCAGCAGCTTAGTTCGGGTGGCGAACACCGGGGAGCTGTTTTTT | CASSLVRVANTGELFF
TRBD1 | TRBJ2-3 | once | TRBV2 | TGTGCCAGCGTCCTACCAGGACAGGCTTATACCGGTCGAGATACGCAGTATTTT | CASVLPGQAYTGRDTQYF
- | TRBJ2-3 | - | TRBV14 | TGTGCCAGCAGCCAAGGGGGTGATACGCAGTATTTT | CASSQGGDTQYF
- | TRBJ2-1 | - | TRBV7-9 | TGTGCCAGCAGCCTAAGCAATGAGCAGTTCTTC | CASSLSNEQFF
TRBD2 | TRBJ2-1 | - | TRBV6-1 | TGTGCCAGCAGTGGCGTTCTGGGGAGGGGAGAGAGGTACAATGAGCAGTTCTTC | CASSGVLGRGERYNEQFF
- | TRBJ1-1 | - | TRBV11-3 | TGTGCCAGCAGCTTAGATCGGCGCAGGGAAGCTTTCTTT | CASSLDRRREAFF
TRBD1 | TRBJ2-7 | - | TRBV28 | TGTGCCAGCAGTTTAGGACAGGGGATGCGCGAGCAGTACTTC | CASSLGQGMREQYF
- | TRBJ2-3 | - | TRBV7-9 | TGTGCCAGCAGCTACTCAGATACGCAGTATTTT | CASSYSDTQYF
- | TRBJ1-1 | - | TRBV7-9 | TGTGCCAGCAGCTTAGGTCAGTCAATGAACACTGAAGCTTTCTTT | CASSLGQSMNTEAFF
TRBD1 | TRBJ2-5 | - | TRBV5-1 | TGCGCCAGCAGCCCTAGGGACAGGGGGCGAGAGACCCAGTACTTC | CASSPRDRGRETQYF
- | TRBJ1-3 | - | TRBV9 | TGTGCCAGCAGCGTATCCCAAGGCGCTGGAAACACCATATATTTT | CASSVSQGAGNTIYF
- | TRBJ2-7 | - | TRBV7-9 | TGTGCCAGCAGCGCACAGGGGACTCGCGAGCAGTACTTC | CASSAQGTREQYF
- | TRBJ2-7 | - | TRBV5-6 | TGTGCCAGCAGCGTCCTCGGGGGAGGGCAGTACTTC | CASSVLGGGQYF
TRBD1 | TRBJ1-2 | - | TRBV5-5 | TGTGCCAGCAGCTTGGCCGGGACAGGGGGCAAGGGCAACTATGGCTACACCTTC | CASSLAGTGGKGNYGYTF
TRBD1 | TRBJ1-5 | - | TRBV18 | TGTGCCAGCTCAGAAGCCGGGACAGGAACCAATCAGCCCCAGCATTTT | CASSEAGTGTNQPQHF
- | TRBJ2-3 | - | TRBV7-3 | TGTGCCAGCAGCTTAAATCTTGCAGATACGCAGTATTTT | CASSLNLADTQYF
TRBD1 | TRBJ1-1 | - | TRBV18 | TGTGCCAGCTCAGACAGGGGCAACACTGAAGCTTTCTTT | CASSDRGNTEAFF
TRBD2 | TRBJ2-1 | - | TRBV10-3 | TGTGCCATCAATAGTAGGACTAGCGGGACCAATGAGCAGTTCTTC | CAINSRTSGTNEQFF
TRBD1 | TRBJ1-5 | - | TRBV7-9 | TGTGCCAGCAGCTCGGTTTCAGGACAGGGCAATCAGCCCCAGCATTTT | CASSSVSGQGNQPQHF
TRBD2 | TRBJ2-1 | - | TRBV4-1 | TGCGCCAGCAGCCAACACACTAGCGGGAGCCAAAATGAGCAGTTCTTC | CASSQHTSGSQNEQFF
- | TRBJ2-7 | - | TRBV7-9 | TGTGCCAGCAGCTTAGAAGGAGTATACGAGCAGTACTTC | CASSLEGVYEQYF
- | TRBJ2-7 | - | TRBV5-4 | TGTGCCAGCAGCTTGCGGGGGCGGGAGTCCTACGAGCAGTACTTC | CASSLRGRESYEQYF
- | TRBJ2-7 | - | TRBV2 | TGTGCCACCACTATAGGGGGAGCCAAAGCCTACGAGCAGTACTTC | CATTIGGAKAYEQYF
TRBD1 | TRBJ2-1 | once | TRBV6-5 | TGTGCCAGCAGTACCGGGACAGGACCCAATGAGCAGTTCTTC | CASSTGTGPNEQFF
TRBD2 | TRBJ2-1 | - | TRBV6-1 | TGTGCCAGCAGTGAACACGGGAGGATCTACAATGAGCAGTTCTTC | CASSEHGRIYNEQFF
TRBD2 | TRBJ2-1 | - | TRBV2 | TGTGCCAGCCACACTAGCGGGCAATACAATGAGCAGTTCTTC | CASHTSGQYNEQFF
TRBD2 | TRBJ2-7 | - | TRBV5-1 | TGCGCCAGCAAAAGCCGGGGGGGCACTAGCGGAGTTCCGTACTTC | CASKSRGGTSGVPYF
TRBD2 | TRBJ2-5 | once | TRBV28 | TGTGCCAGCAGTTATGGCCTAGCGGGAGGGCAAGAGACCCAGTACTTC | CASSYGLAGGQETQYF
TRBD2 | TRBJ2-2 | - | TRBV7-9 | TGTGCCAGCAGCGTTAGCGGGAGCTGGAACACCGGGGAGCTGTTTTTT | CASSVSGSWNTGELFF
- | TRBJ1-2 | - | TRBV5-1 | TGCGCCAGCAGCTTGCATGGGGTAGACTATGGCTACACCTTC | CASSLHGVDYGYTF
TRBD2 | TRBJ2-3 | once | TRBV18 | TGTGCCAGCTCACCTGGGACTAGCGGGAGCGCCGGGAGCACAGATACGCAGTATTTT | CASSPGTSGSAGSTDTQYF
TRBD1 | TRBJ2-1 | - | TRBV7-2 | TGTGCCAGCAGCCGCGGGACAGGGTACAATGAGCAGTTCTTC | CASSRGTGYNEQFF
- | TRBJ2-3 | - | TRBV19 | TGTGCCAGTAGTATAGTAGGCACAGATACGCAGTATTTT | CASSIVGTDTQYF
- | TRBJ2-1 | - | TRBV5-3 | TGTGCCAGAACCGTCGGGACTTCTCACAATGAGCAGTTCTTC | CARTVGTSHNEQFF
TRBD1 | TRBJ1-2 | - | TRBV2 | TGTGCCAGCAGTGGTTCAGGGGGCGTCGGCTACACCTTC | CASSGSGGVGYTF
- | TRBJ2-2 | - | TRBV29-1 | TGCAGCGCGACTAGGGTGAACACCGGGGAGCTGTTTTTT | CSATRVNTGELFF
TRBD2 | TRBJ2-1 | - | TRBV27 | TGTGCCAGCAGATTAGCGGGACTAGCGATGAATGAGCAGTTCTTC | CASRLAGLAMNEQFF
TRBD1 | TRBJ2-3 | - | TRBV19 | TGTGCCAGTAGTAGGCCCGGGACAGGGAGGAGCACAGATACGCAGTATTTT | CASSRPGTGRSTDTQYF
- | TRBJ2-3 | - | TRBV5-4 | TGTGCCAGCAGCTTGATCCGCGGGGTTAGCACAGATACGCAGTATTTT | CASSLIRGVSTDTQYF
TRBD1 | TRBJ1-2 | - | TRBV15 | TGTGCCACCAGCAGGACAGGGGGCTTGGCTGGCTACACCTTC | CATSRTGGLAGYTF
- | TRBJ1-5 | - | TRBV19 | TGTGCCAGCAAAGACAGTAGCAATCAGCCCCAGCATTTT | CASKDSSNQPQHF
- | TRBJ2-2 | - | TRBV28 | TGTGCCAGCAGTTTTTACAACACCGGGGAGCTGTTTTTT | CASSFYNTGELFF
- | TRBJ2-5 | - | TRBV18 | TGTGCCAGCTCACCACGGATGGAAGGGAATGGGGCCCAGTACTTC | CASSPRMEGNGAQYF
TRBD1 | TRBJ2-7 | - | TRBV6-6 | TGTGCCAGCAGTTATGCCGGGACAGACTACGAGCAGTACTTC | CASSYAGTDYEQYF
- | TRBJ1-5 | once | TRBV6-1 | TGTGCCAGCAGGGGGACGGGGAGCAATCAGCCCCAGCATTTT | CASRGTGSNQPQHF
- | TRBJ1-2 | few | TRBV7-6 | TGTGCCAGCAGCTCCTCCCCCACGAACTATGGCTACACCTTC | CASSSSPTNYGYTF
TRBD1 | TRBJ1-1 | - | TRBV13 | TGTGCCAGCCGACAGGGGGTGAACACTGAAGCTTTCTTT | CASRQGVNTEAFF
- | TRBJ1-3 | - | TRBV9 | TGTGCCAGCAGCGCCCAACCGGGCGCAGGAAACACCATATATTTT | CASSAQPGAGNTIYF
TRBD2 | TRBJ2-7 | - | TRBV7-9 | TGTGCCAGCAGCTTACTAGCGGGAGGGGCCAGGGGCTACGAGCAGTACTTC | CASSLLAGGARGYEQYF